The clone carrying this TCR beta chain was observed once. Its antigen is undetermined. The data originate from a study of T cell responses to AZD1222 COVID-19 vaccine. Study-wide results and caveats: Females made up more of the donors, who were largely white British, and clonal diversity may have come out too low. After two AZD1222 doses, spike-specific TCR breadth and depth rose versus day 0.

The germline gives CDR1 SNHLY, CDR2 FYNNEI. CDR3 length equals 14 residues. Trimming cost V 4 bases and J 7 bases, with 16 bases left between them. Measured with immunoSEQ multiplex PCR; TCRdb has only the in-frame clones, and not every one. The repertoire holds 75,000 to 100,000 clones, with about 88% as singletons. The sequencing used peripheral blood, collected on day 0 of AZD1222 vaccination. The chain employs TRBV2 and TRBJ1-2; D possibly corresponds to TRBD1 (5 bases). This sequence originates from an adult in good health. CDR3 in amino acids: CASSVRGTRSGYTF. DNA of the CDR3: TGTGCCAGCAGTGTACGGGGGACCAGGTCTGGCTACACCTTC. The full variable domain, with the rest looked up from reference TRBV2 and TRBJ1-2, is EPEVTQTPSHQVTQMGQEVILRCVPISNHLYFYWYRQILGQKVEFLVSFYNNEISEKSEIFDDQFSVERPDGSNFTLKIRSTKLEDSAMYFCASSVRGTRSGYTFGSGTRLTVV.